Below are 2 T cell receptor beta chains sequenced from a single sample in a study of blood T cell repertoires in COVID-19. Repertoires were generated with immunoSEQ multiplex PCR, while TCRdb's copy carries only in-frame clones and drops some. The sample lists roughly 410,000 clones; about 89% were seen once. Sequences were obtained from peripheral blood. These receptors were collected from a woman aged 40 to 50 with COVID-19, enrolled during active disease.

This chain joins TRBV19 and TRBJ2-7; tentative D call: TRBD1 (5 bases). V dropped 9 bases and J dropped 3 bases, with 12 bases sitting between them. This CDR3 comprises 12 residues. Germline CDR1 is LNHDA and CDR2 is SQIVND (reference sequence). The chain's CDR3 is CARGRGFYEQYF. The CDR3, as DNA: TGTGCCAGAGGTAGGGGATTCTACGAGCAGTACTTC.

The V and J genes are TRBV30 and TRBJ2-6, with a possible D match to TRBD1 (7 bases). Germline lookup yields CDR1 GTSNPN and CDR2 SVGIG (reference sequence). With 0 bases removed from V and 0 bases from J, the gap between germline ends came to 18 bases. This CDR3 is 19 amino acids long. CDR3 protein: CAWSVLWGDRRSGANVLTF. The CDR3 DNA follows: TGTGCCTGGAGTGTACTATGGGGGGACAGACGCTCTGGGGCCAACGTCCTGACTTTC.